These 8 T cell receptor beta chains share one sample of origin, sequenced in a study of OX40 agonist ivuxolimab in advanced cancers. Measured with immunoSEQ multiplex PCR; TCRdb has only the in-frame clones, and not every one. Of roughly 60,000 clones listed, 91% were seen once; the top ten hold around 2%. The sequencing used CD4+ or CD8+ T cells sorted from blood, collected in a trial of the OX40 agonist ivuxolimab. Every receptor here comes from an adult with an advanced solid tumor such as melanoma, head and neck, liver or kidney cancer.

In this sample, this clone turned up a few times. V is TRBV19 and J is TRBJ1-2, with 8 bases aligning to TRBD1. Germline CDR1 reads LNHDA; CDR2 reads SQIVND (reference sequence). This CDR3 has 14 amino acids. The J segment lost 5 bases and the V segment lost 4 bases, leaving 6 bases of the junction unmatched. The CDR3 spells CASSTTGGPYGYTF. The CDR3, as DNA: TGTGCCAGTAGTACTACAGGGGGACCATATGGCTACACCTTC.

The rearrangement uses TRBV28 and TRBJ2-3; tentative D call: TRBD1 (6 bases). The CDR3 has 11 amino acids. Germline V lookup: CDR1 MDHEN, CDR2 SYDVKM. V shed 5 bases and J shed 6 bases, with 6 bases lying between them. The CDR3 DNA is TGTGCCAGCAGTGACAGGGATACGCAGTATTTT. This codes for CASSDRDTQYF.

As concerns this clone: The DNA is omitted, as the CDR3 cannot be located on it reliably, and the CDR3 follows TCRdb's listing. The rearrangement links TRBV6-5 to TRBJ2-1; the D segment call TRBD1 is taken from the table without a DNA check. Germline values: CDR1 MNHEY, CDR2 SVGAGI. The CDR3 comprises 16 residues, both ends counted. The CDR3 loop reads CASSFGPGSSYNEQFF.

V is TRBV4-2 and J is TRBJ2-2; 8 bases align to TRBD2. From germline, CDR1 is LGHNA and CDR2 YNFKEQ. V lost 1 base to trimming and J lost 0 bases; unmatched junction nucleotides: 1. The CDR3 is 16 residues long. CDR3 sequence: CASSQAGGTNTGELFF. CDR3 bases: TGTGCCAGCAGCCAAGCGGGGGGGACGAACACCGGGGAGCTGTTTTTT.

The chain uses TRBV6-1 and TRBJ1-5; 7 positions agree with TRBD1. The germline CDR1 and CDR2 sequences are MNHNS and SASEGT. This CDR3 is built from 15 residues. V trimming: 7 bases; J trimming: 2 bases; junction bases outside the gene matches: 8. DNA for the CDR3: TGTGCCAGCACCCGAGAAGGGACAGGCAATCAGCCCCAGCATTTT. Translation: CASTREGTGNQPQHF.

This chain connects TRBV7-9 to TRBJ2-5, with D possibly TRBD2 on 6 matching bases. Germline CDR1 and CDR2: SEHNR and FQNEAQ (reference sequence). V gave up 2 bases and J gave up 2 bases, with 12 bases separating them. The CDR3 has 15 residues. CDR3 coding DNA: TGTGCCAGCAGCTTATCCGGGAGACTTCAAGAGACCCAGTACTTC. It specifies CASSLSGRLQETQYF. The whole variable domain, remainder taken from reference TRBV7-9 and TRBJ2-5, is DTGVSQNPRHKITKRGQNVTFRCDPISEHNRLYWYRQTLGQGPEFLTYFQNEAQLEKSRLLSDRFSAERPKGSFSTLEIQRTEQGDSAMYLCASSLSGRLQETQYFGPGTRLLVL.

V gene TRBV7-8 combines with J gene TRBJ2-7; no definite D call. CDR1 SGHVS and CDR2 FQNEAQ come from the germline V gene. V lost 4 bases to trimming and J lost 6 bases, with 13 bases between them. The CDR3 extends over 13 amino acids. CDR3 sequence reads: CASSSGPAREQYF. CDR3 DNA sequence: TGTGCCAGCAGCTCCGGGCCGGCGCGCGAGCAGTACTTC.

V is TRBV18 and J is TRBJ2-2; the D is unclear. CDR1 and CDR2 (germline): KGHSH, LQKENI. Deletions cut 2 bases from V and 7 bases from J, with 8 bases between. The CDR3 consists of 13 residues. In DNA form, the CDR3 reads TGTGCCAGCTCACCAATGGGCGGCGGGGAGCTGTTTTTT. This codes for CASSPMGGGELFF.